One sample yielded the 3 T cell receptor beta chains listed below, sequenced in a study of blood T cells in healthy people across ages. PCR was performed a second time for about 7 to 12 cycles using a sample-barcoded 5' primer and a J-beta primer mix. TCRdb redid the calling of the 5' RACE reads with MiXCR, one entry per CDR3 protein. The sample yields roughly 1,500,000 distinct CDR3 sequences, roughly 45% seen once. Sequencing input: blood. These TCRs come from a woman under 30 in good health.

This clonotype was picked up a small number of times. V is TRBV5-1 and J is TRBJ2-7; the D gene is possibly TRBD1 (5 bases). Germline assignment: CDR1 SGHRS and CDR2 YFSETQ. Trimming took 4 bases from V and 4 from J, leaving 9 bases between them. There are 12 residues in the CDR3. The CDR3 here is CASSARDYEQYF. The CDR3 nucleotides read TGCGCCAGCAGCGCCAGGGATTACGAGCAGTACTTC.

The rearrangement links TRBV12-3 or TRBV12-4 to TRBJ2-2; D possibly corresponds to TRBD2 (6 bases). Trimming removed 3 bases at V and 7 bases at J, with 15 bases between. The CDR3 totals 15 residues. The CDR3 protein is CASSFLGGANGELFF. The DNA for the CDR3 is TGTGCCAGCAGTTTTTTGGGGGGTGCGAACGGGGAGCTGTTTTTT.

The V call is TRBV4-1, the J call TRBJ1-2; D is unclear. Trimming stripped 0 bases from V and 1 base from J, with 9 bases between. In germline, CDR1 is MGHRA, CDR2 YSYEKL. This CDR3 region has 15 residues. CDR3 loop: CASSQDRNSNYGYTF. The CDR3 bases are TGCGCCAGCAGCCAAGATCGTAACAGTAACTATGGCTACACCTTC.